Listed here is a single TCR beta chain. TCR beta CDR3 amplification used RNA transcripts. HTBI primers primed a first-round RT-PCR, and a second-round multiplex PCR followed. One entry per CDR3 protein results from TCRdb running MiXCR on the multiplex PCR reads. This sample has around 600,000 distinct CDR3 sequences; just over 40% occur once, and the top ten carry 3% to 3.5%. This sample stems from a study of Graves' ophthalmopathy and Graves' hyperthyroidism. This CDR3 contains 13 residues. From germline, CDR1 is MGHDK and CDR2 SYGVNS. V was shortened by 8 bases and J by 0 bases, with 10 bases between the two germline ends.

The chain is built from TRBV25-1 and TRBJ1-2; D possibly corresponds to TRBD1 (6 bases). Sequencing was done on a sample of peripheral blood. This receptor was taken from an adult man with Graves' ophthalmopathy. The CDR3 bases are TGTGCCAGCTTGGGACAAGCTAACTATGGCTACACCTTC. Protein: CASLGQANYGYTF.